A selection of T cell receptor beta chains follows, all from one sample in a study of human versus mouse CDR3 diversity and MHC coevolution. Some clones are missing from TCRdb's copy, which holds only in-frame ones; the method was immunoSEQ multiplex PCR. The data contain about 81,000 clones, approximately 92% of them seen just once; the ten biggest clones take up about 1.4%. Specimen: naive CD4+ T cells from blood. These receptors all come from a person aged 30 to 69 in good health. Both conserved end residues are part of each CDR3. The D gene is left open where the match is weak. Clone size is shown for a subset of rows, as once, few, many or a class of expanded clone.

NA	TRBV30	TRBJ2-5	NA	TGTGCCTGGAGCGCCGACGGGGTTGGGACCCAGTACTTC	CAWSADGVGTQYF
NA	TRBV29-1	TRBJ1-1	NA	TGCAGCGTTGATTTTGCAGGCCGGGGGACTGAAGCTTTCTTT	CSVDFAGRGTEAFF
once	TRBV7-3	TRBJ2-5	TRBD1	TGTGCCAGCAGCCTTGCCGGGACAGGGAGGGGGGCCCAGTACTTC	CASSLAGTGRGAQYF
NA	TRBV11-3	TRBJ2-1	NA	TGTGCCAGCAGCGCCGGAGGGCTAGCTCTCAATGAGCAGTTCTTC	CASSAGGLALNEQFF
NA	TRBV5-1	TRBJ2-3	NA	TGCGCCAGCAGCTTCCCTAGTCTCTCTAGCACAGATACGCAGTATTTT	CASSFPSLSSTDTQYF
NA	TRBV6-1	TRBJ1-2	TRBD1	TGTGCCAGCAGTGAAGTGGGACAGAGCTATGGCTACACCTTC	CASSEVGQSYGYTF
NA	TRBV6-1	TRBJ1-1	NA	TGTGCCAGCAGTGAATTGCCTTCCGGCACTGAAGCTTTCTTT	CASSELPSGTEAFF
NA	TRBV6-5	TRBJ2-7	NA	TGTGCCAGCAGAATCCAAGGCGGCGAGCAGTACTTC	CASRIQGGEQYF
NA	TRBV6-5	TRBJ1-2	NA	TGTGCCAGCAAACGGCCAGGGACTTTGTATGGCTACACCTTC	CASKRPGTLYGYTF
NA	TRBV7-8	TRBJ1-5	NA	TGTGCCAGCAGCCAGGCGGGAAGAAATAGCAATCAGCCCCAGCATTTT	CASSQAGRNSNQPQHF
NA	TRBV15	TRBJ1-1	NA	TGTGCCACCAGCAGTCCGAAAACAGGGTCAGCCCTTCCTGAAGCTTTCTTT	CATSSPKTGSALPEAFF
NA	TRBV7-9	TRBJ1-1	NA	TGTGCCAGCAGTTACAGGGTGGCTGAAGCTTTCTTT	CASSYRVAEAFF
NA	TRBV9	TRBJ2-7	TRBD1	TGTGCCAGCAACCCCGGACAGGGGGCCTACGAGCAGTACTTC	CASNPGQGAYEQYF
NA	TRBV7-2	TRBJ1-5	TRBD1	TGTGCCAGCAGCTTAGCTCCACAGGGGCAGCCCCAGCATTTT	CASSLAPQGQPQHF
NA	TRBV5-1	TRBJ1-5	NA	TGCGCCAGCAGCCCCGGACTTCCTCGGAATCAGCCCCAGCATTTT	CASSPGLPRNQPQHF
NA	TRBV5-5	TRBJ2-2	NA	TGTGCCAGCAGGTCGGGTCATAACGGGGAGCTGTTTTTT	CASRSGHNGELFF
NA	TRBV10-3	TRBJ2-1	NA	TGTGCCAGCGGTGGCAACTCCTACAATGAGCAGTTCTTC	CASGGNSYNEQFF
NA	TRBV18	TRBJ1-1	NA	TGTGCCAGCTCACCGCCACAGGGTGGCACTGAAGCTTTCTTT	CASSPPQGGTEAFF
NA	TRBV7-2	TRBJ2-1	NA	TGTGCCAGCAGCTTAGTCGCACTGACCTACAATGAGCAGTTCTTC	CASSLVALTYNEQFF
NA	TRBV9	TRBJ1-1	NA	TGTGCCAGCAGCGTAGCTACGGGGGAAACTGAAGCTTTCTTT	CASSVATGETEAFF
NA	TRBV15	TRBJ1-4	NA	TGTGCCACCAGCGGGAGGGTCTCTAGGGAAAAACTGTTTTTT	CATSGRVSREKLFF
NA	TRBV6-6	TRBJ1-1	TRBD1	TGTGCCAGCAGTTACCCGACAGGGTCGGAGAACACTGAAGCTTTCTTT	CASSYPTGSENTEAFF
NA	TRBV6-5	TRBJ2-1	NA	TGTGCCAGCAGTTTGGGGGCAGGACTGTACAATGAGCAGTTCTTC	CASSLGAGLYNEQFF
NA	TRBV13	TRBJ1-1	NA	TGTGCCAGCAGCTTAGGGGCAAGGGGCGGCACTGAAGCTTTCTTT	CASSLGARGGTEAFF
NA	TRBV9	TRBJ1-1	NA	TGTGCCAGCAGCGTAGATAGAGGGAGCACTGAAGCTTTCTTT	CASSVDRGSTEAFF
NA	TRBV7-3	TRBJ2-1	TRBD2	TGTGCCAGCGTCGATAGCGGGAGCTCCTACAATGAGCAGTTCTTC	CASVDSGSSYNEQFF
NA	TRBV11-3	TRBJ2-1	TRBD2	TGTGCCAGCAGCTTTGGACTAGCAAATGAGCAGTTCTTC	CASSFGLANEQFF
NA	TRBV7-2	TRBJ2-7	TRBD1	TGTGCCAGCAGCCTGACAGGGGGGTCTGACGAGCAGTACTTC	CASSLTGGSDEQYF
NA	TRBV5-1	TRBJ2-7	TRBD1	TGCGCCAGCAGCTTCCAGGGGGCGTACGAGCAGTACTTC	CASSFQGAYEQYF
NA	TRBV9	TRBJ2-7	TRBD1	TGTGCCAGCAGCGTAGAAGTAGGGGGCGTTATGTACTTC	CASSVEVGGVMYF
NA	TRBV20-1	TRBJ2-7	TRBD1	TGCAGTGCCACGACAGGGGCCGAGCAGTACTTC	CSATTGAEQYF
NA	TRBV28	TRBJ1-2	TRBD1	TGTGCCAGCAGAGAGACAGGGGTTGATGGCTACACCTTC	CASRETGVDGYTF
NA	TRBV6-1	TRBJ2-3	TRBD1	TGTGCCAGCAGCCTGCAGGGGGCGGATAGGGATACGCAGTATTTT	CASSLQGADRDTQYF
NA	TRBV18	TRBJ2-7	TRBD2	TGTGCCAGCTCATTAGAGCAGGGAGGGTACGAGCAGTACTTC	CASSLEQGGYEQYF
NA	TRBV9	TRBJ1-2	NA	TGTGCCAGCAGCCCCCGGGTGATCCCTACACCTATTAACTATGGCTACACCTTC	CASSPRVIPTPINYGYTF
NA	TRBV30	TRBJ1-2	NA	TGTGCCTGGAGTTTTTACAGGGTTCAGGGCTACACCTTC	CAWSFYRVQGYTF
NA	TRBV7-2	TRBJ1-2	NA	TGTGCCAGCAGTGACAGAGCCTATGGCTACACCTTC	CASSDRAYGYTF
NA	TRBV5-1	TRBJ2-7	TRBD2	TGCGCCAGCAGCCTTACTAGCGGGAGTTACTACGAGCAGTACTTC	CASSLTSGSYYEQYF
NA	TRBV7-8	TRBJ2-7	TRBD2	TGTGCCAGCAGCTTAGATGGGACTAGCGGATTGAGCTCCTACGAGCAGTACTTC	CASSLDGTSGLSSYEQYF